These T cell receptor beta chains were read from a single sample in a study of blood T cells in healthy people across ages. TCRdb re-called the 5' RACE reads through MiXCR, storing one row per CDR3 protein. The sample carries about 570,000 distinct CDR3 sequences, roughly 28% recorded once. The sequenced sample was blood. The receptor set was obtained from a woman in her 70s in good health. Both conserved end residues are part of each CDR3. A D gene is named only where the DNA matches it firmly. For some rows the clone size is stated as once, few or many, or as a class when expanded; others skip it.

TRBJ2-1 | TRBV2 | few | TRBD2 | TGTGCCAGCAGGGTTGAGCGGGGGGGCGGGAATGAGCAGTTCTTC | CASRVERGGGNEQFF
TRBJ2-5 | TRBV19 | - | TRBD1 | TGTGCCAGTAGTATCTCAGGGGGCCGGGAGACCCAGTACTTC | CASSISGGRETQYF
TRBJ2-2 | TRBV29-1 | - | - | TGCAGCGTTGGCGCAGGCGGGCGGGTCACCGGGGAGCTGTTTTTT | CSVGAGGRVTGELFF
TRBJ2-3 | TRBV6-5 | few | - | TGTGCCAGCAGTTACGGAGGCAGAACTAGCACAGATACGCAGTATTTT | CASSYGGRTSTDTQYF
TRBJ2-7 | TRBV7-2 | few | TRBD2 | TGTGCCAGCAGCTTTTCTAGCGGGGTACGACCCCACGAGCAGTACTTC | CASSFSSGVRPHEQYF
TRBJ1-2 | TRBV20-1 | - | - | TGCAGTGCTAGAGTAACAGGAGCTAACTATGGCTACACCTTC | CSARVTGANYGYTF
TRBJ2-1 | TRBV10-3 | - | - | TGTGCCATCTGGTCAGAACGATACAATGAGCAGTTCTTC | CAIWSERYNEQFF
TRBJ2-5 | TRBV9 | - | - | TGTGCCAGCAGCGCCTACGGGACAGCGGGGACCCAGTACTTC | CASSAYGTAGTQYF
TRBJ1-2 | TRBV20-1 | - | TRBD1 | TGCAGTGCTAGAGATGGGGACAGGGAAAATGGCTACACCTTC | CSARDGDRENGYTF
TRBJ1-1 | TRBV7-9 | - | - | TGTGCCAGCTCTCGTGGGGGGGGCAACATGAACACTGAAGCTTTCTTT | CASSRGGGNMNTEAFF
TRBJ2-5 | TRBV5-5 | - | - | TGTGCCAGCAGCCGGGGACATATGGGAGAGACCCAGTACTTC | CASSRGHMGETQYF
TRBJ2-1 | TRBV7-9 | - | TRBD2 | TGTGCCAGCAGCCTGACTAGCGGGGGGGCCTTCAATGAGCAGTTCTTC | CASSLTSGGAFNEQFF
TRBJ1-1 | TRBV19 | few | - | TGTGCCAGTAGTATATCCGGCACCCTAGGAGCTTTCTTT | CASSISGTLGAFF
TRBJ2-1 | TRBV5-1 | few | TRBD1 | TGCGCCAGCAGCCCTACATCCGGGACAGTGTACAATGAGCAGTTCTTC | CASSPTSGTVYNEQFF
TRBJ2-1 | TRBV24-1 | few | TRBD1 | TGTGCCACCTCGAGGACAGGGAGGAACAACGAGCAGTTCTTC | CATSRTGRNNEQFF
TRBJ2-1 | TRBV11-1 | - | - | TGTGCCAGCAGCTCCCTTTGGGAAGCTTCCTACAATGAGCAGTTCTTC | CASSSLWEASYNEQFF
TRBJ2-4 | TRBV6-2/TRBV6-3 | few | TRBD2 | TGTGCCAGCAGTTATGGACTAGCGGGGGGAGCCAAAAACATTCAGTACTTC | CASSYGLAGGAKNIQYF
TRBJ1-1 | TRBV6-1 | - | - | TGTGCCAGCAGTGTCTCGGGCCGTGCCACTGAAGCTTTCTTT | CASSVSGRATEAFF
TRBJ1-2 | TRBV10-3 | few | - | TGTGCCATCAGTGACTCTGGGGGTGGCTACACCTTC | CAISDSGGGYTF
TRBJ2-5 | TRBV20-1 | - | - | TGCAGTGCTCCCCAAGAGACCCAGTACTTC | CSAPQETQYF
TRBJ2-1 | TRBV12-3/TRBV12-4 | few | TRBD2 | TGTGCCAGCAGTTTCGGGGGGGTCAATGAGCAGTTCTTC | CASSFGGVNEQFF
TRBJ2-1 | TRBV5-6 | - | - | TGTGCCAGCAGCGCTAGCAGAAATGAGCAGTTCTTC | CASSASRNEQFF
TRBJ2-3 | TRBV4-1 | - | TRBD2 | TGCGCCAGCAGCCCCGGGGGCGGGGGGACTAGCACAGATACGCAGTATTTT | CASSPGGGGTSTDTQYF
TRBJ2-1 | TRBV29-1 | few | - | TGCAGCGTTAAACCTTTCCCCGGGGCCTCTCCGGACTACAATGAGCAGTTCTTC | CSVKPFPGASPDYNEQFF
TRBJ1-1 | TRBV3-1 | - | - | TGTGCCAGCAGACCGTCCGGGGGGCATACTGAAGCTTTCTTT | CASRPSGGHTEAFF
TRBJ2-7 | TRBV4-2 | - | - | TGTGCCAGCAGCCAAGATTTAACAGGGAGCTCCTACGAGCAGTACTTC | CASSQDLTGSSYEQYF
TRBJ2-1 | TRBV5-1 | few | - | TGCGCCAGCAGCTTGGAATCTTGGTCTAATGAGCAGTTCTTC | CASSLESWSNEQFF
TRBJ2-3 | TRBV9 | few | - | TGTGCCAGCAGCGTAGCTCCGGCCGCAGATACGCAGTATTTT | CASSVAPAADTQYF
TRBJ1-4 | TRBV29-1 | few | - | TGCAGCGTTGAAATTGTAAACAGGGAAAAACTGTTTTTT | CSVEIVNREKLFF
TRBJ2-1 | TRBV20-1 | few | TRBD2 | TGCAGTGCCCTGGGACTAGCGGCCGTCCGGCAGTTCTTC | CSALGLAAVRQFF
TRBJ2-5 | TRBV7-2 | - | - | TGTGCCAGCAGCTTAGTTGCTACGATCTCGGAGACCCAGTACTTC | CASSLVATISETQYF
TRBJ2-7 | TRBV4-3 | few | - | TGCGCCAGCAGCCCCGAGTCGAACCTGGGCGAGCAGTACTTC | CASSPESNLGEQYF
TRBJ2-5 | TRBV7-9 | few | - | TGTGCCAGCAGTTTCGAACTAAAAGAGACCCAGTACTTC | CASSFELKETQYF
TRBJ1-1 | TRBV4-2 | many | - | TGTGCCAGCAGCCCGACCGCCCAAGGGGGGGGGGACACTGAAGCTTTCTTT | CASSPTAQGGGDTEAFF
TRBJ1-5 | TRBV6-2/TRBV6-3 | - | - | TGTGCCAGCAAGGGGGGCTCTGGGCAGCCCCAGCATTTT | CASKGGSGQPQHF
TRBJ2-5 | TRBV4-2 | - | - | TGTGCCAGCAGCCGAGAAGGGACCGCGCAAGAGACCCAGTACTTC | CASSREGTAQETQYF
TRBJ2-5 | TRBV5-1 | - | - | TGCGCCAGCAGCTTGGCCATTTGGCAAGAGACCCAGTACTTC | CASSLAIWQETQYF
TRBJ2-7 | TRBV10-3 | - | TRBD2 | TGTGCCATCAGCCCAGGGACTAGCGGGGGCCTCTTTACCTACGAGCAGTACTTC | CAISPGTSGGLFTYEQYF
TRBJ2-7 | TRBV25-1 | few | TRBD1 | TGTGCCAGCAGTGAACTTTCCGGGACAGGGGGGGCCGAGCAGTACTTC | CASSELSGTGGAEQYF
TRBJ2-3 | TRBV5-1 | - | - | TGCGCCAGCAGCCCAGGACATCAGGGGGGTACGCAGTATTTT | CASSPGHQGGTQYF
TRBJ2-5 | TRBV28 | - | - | TGTGCCAGCAGTCGGACAAACCAAGAGACCCAGTACTTC | CASSRTNQETQYF
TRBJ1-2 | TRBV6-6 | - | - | TGTGCCAGCAGGAAAGGCGAATATGGCTACACCTTC | CASRKGEYGYTF
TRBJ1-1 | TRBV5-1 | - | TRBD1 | TGCGCCAGCAGCAACCGGGACAGGGGCGAAGCTTTCTTT | CASSNRDRGEAFF
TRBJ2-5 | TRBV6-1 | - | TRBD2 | TGTGCCAGCAGTGAGAGGGTAGCGGGGGGGATGGAGACCCAGTACTTC | CASSERVAGGMETQYF
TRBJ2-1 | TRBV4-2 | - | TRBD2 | TGTGCCAGCAGCCCCCAGGCAGCGGGGGGCTACAATGAGCAGTTCTTC | CASSPQAAGGYNEQFF
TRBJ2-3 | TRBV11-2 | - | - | TGTGCCGGCAGCACAAGGGTTGGCACAGATACGCAGTATTTT | CAGSTRVGTDTQYF
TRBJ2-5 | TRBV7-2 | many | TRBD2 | TGTGCCAGCAGCTTAAACGGTGCGGGGGGGCCGCAGACCCAGTACTTC | CASSLNGAGGPQTQYF
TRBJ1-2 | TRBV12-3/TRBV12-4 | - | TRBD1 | TGTGCCAGCAGCGCCCGGGACAGGAACTACTATGGCTACACCTTC | CASSARDRNYYGYTF
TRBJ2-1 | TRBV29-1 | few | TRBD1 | TGCAGCGTCCTGGGACAGAGAGTATACAATGAGCAGTTCTTC | CSVLGQRVYNEQFF
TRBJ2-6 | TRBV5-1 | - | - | TGCGCCAGCACCCTGGAGCCCAGACAGTTCAGCCCATCTGGGGCCAACGCCCTGACTTTC | CASTLEPRQFSPSGANALTF
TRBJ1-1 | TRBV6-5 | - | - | TGTGCCAGCGGTTACCAGGGGCGAGGAGGTTTGGGAGCTTTCTTT | CASGYQGRGGLGAFF
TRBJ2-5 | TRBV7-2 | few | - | TGTGCCAGCAGCTTAGGAGGAAGGGTCCAAGAGACCCAGTACTTC | CASSLGGRVQETQYF